The entry that follows covers one T cell receptor beta chain sequence. The V segment lost 6 bases and the J segment 5 bases; nucleotides outside the gene matches: 6. The CDR3 consists of 15 residues. Germline-derived CDR1 and CDR2 are MDHEN and SYDVKM. In the original processing: Nucleated cell counts were estimated from reference gene primer amplification. The protocol was immunoSEQ multiplex PCR, while the TCRdb copy is restricted to in-frame clones and leaves out a portion. The DNA was the basis for D and trimming; V, J and clone size are from that table. The profile shows 400,000 to 500,000 clones, approximately 91% of them singletons. This sample stems from a study of blood T cell repertoires in COVID-19. Study-level background: Samples taken during acute and convalescent COVID-19 were collected in the United States, Italy and Spain.

Those who participated ranged in age from roughly 18 to 90 years and resided in 20 to 30 US areas. V gene TRBV28 combines with J gene TRBJ2-7, with 14 bases aligning to TRBD2. Sequencing used PBMCs or T cells enriched from blood (not recorded which). The TCR sequence derives from a woman under 30 who had been exposed to COVID-19. The CDR3 DNA reads TGTGCCAGCAGAAAGGGGACTAGCGGGAGTAACGAGCAGTACTTC. This gives the protein CASRKGTSGSNEQYF.